This T cell receptor (beta chain) was identified during a study of post-analysis software for immune sequencing data. TCR beta cDNA libraries had unique molecular identifiers. MiXCR, run by TCRdb on the PCR reads, gives a single entry per CDR3 protein. Of 700,000 to 800,000 distinct CDR3 sequences in the sample, roughly 29% were seen once. The clonotype originates from a girl between 10 and 17 years old with multiple sclerosis. Sequenced sample: blood.

Here the CDR3 reads CASRATGFNGEQFF. The CDR3 DNA reads as TGTGCCAGCAGGGCGACAGGGTTCAACGGAGAGCAGTTCTTC. This chain connects TRBV28 to TRBJ2-1; 7 bases match TRBD1. V dropped 6 bases and J dropped 10; count of bases not matched to a gene: 12. The CDR3 sequence is 14 residues long. Germline V gives CDR1 MDHEN, CDR2 SYDVKM.